The 31 T cell receptor beta chains below come from one sample, sequenced in a study of blood T cell repertoires in COVID-19. The assay was immunoSEQ multiplex PCR, and TCRdb's table has in-frame clones only and misses some. The sample has about 96,000 clones; about 90% are singletons. What was sequenced was peripheral blood. The receptors were sampled from a human donor with COVID-19, enrolled during active disease. The donor label of this sample is uncertain.

This chain uses TRBV14 with TRBJ1-2, with D unresolved. Germline V lookup: CDR1 SGHDN, CDR2 FVKESK. This CDR3 has 13 residues. Trimming pared 2 bases from V and 0 bases from J, leaving 4 bases between. CDR3 sequence (DNA): TGTGCCAGCAGCCAATATCCTAACTATGGCTACACCTTC. Its translation is CASSQYPNYGYTF.

The V and J genes are TRBV19 and TRBJ2-2; tentative D call: TRBD2 (6 bases). The CDR3 is made up of 13 amino acids. Germline V CDR1 and CDR2: LNHDA, SQIVND (reference sequence). Between the trimmed V and J ends, which lost 7 bases and 5 bases, there was a span of 11 bases. The CDR3 loop reads CASMGRRTGELFF. The CDR3 region has the DNA TGTGCCAGTATGGGGAGGAGAACCGGGGAGCTGTTTTTT.

The genes are TRBV5-1 and TRBJ2-3, with 12 bases that match TRBD2. Germline V gene lookup returns CDR1 SGHRS and CDR2 YFSETQ. The V gene end was trimmed by 5 bases and the J gene end by 0 bases; junction bases not matched to a gene: 4. The CDR3 covers 16 residues. The CDR3 protein is CASSSSGGASTDTQYF. The CDR3 DNA follows: TGCGCCAGCAGTTCTAGCGGGGGGGCTAGCACAGATACGCAGTATTTT.

The V and J genes are TRBV24-1 and TRBJ2-3, with 10 bases that match TRBD2. J was trimmed by 3 bases and V by 4 bases; bases with no gene match: 6. Per germline, CDR1 KGHDR and CDR2 SFDVKD. This CDR3 is built from 16 residues. The CDR3 DNA sequence: TGTGCCACCAGTGACACCGGGACTAGCGTTACAGATACGCAGTATTTT. Amino acids: CATSDTGTSVTDTQYF.

The CDR3 nucleotides read TGTGCCACCAGCAGACTCCTCGGGACAGTCAATGAAAAACTGTTTTTT. This gives the protein CATSRLLGTVNEKLFF. The V and J genes are TRBV15 and TRBJ1-4; 7 bases are shared with TRBD1. The CDR3 totals 16 residues. V was pared by 2 bases and J by 5 bases, with 8 bases of the junction left unmatched. In germline, CDR1 is LNHNV, CDR2 YYDKDF (reference sequence).

The chain uses TRBV27 and TRBJ2-2, with a weak D call TRBD2 (6 bases). The germline gives CDR1 MNHEY, CDR2 SMNVEV (reference sequence). V was trimmed by 2 bases and J by 0 bases, leaving 13 bases between them. The CDR3 totals 17 residues. In nucleotides, the CDR3 is TGTGCCAGCAGTTTAGTATACGGACTACCGAACACCGGGGAGCTGTTTTTT. It is translated as CASSLVYGLPNTGELFF.

CDR3 in DNA: TGTGCCAGCAGCTCAGAGGGGGCAAGGGATCAGCCCCAGCATTTT. Protein product: CASSSEGARDQPQHF. The chain is built from TRBV5-5 and TRBJ1-5; 7 bases line up with TRBD1. The CDR3 length is 15 residues. Per germline, CDR1 SGHKS and CDR2 YYEKEE (reference sequence). Germline trimming cut 3 bases from V and 5 bases from J; bases unmatched to any gene: 8.

This clone showed up just once. This chain links TRBV6-5 with TRBJ1-1, with D unresolved. Trimming removed 7 bases at V and 4 bases at J, with 13 bases between. In germline, CDR1 is MNHEY, CDR2 SVGAGI. The CDR3 is 13 residues long. In DNA form, the CDR3 reads TGTGCCAGCATCACTGACGAGGGCACTGAAGCTTTCTTT. Translated: CASITDEGTEAFF.

The chain is built from TRBV5-1 and TRBJ2-5, with 9 positions matching TRBD1. V lost 4 bases to trimming and J lost 0 bases; unmatched junction nucleotides: 4. Germline V gives CDR1 SGHRS, CDR2 YFSETQ. The CDR3 length is 15 residues. CDR3 nucleotides: TGCGCCAGCAGCATCTGGACAGGGGACCAAGAGACCCAGTACTTC. Translation: CASSIWTGDQETQYF.

This clone has a single count. This chain uses TRBV5-4 with TRBJ1-2; 7 bases are a match to TRBD1. This CDR3 comprises 13 residues. V dropped 2 bases and J dropped 4; count of bases not matched to a gene: 2. The germline CDR1 and CDR2 sequences are SGHNT and YYREEE (reference sequence). CDR3 region: CASSLGQVYGYTF. As DNA, the CDR3 is TGTGCCAGCAGCTTAGGACAGGTCTATGGCTACACCTTC.

The rearrangement links TRBV5-4 to TRBJ2-2; a weak D match, TRBD2 (7 bases). Germline CDR1 and CDR2: SGHNT and YYREEE (reference sequence). Trimming removed 1 base from V and 5 bases from J, with 12 bases in between. CDR3 length: 15 amino acids. CDR3 DNA sequence: TGTGCCAGCAGCTTGAAAGGGGGAGGGACCGGGGAGCTGTTTTTT. This gives the protein CASSLKGGGTGELFF. The full variable domain, rest sourced from reference TRBV5-4 and TRBJ2-2, is ETGVTQSPTHLIKTRGQQVTLRCSSQSGHNTVSWYQQALGQGPQFIFQYYREEENGRGNFPPRFSGLQFPNYSSELNVNALELDDSALYLCASSLKGGGTGELFFGEGSRLTVL.

V is TRBV19 and J is TRBJ1-1; TRBD1 might be the D (6 bases). Germline CDR1 reads LNHDA; CDR2 reads SQIVND (reference sequence). V was clipped by 7 bases and J by 4 bases, with 16 bases between them. The CDR3 runs to 14 residues. Here the CDR3 reads CASTRQGLGTEAFF. The DNA of the CDR3 is TGTGCCAGTACACGGCAGGGGCTGGGCACTGAAGCTTTCTTT.

The rearrangement links TRBV30 to TRBJ2-3; TRBD2 matches 10 bases. This CDR3 is built from 15 residues. V dropped 2 bases and J dropped 2; count of bases not matched to a gene: 4. Germline V CDR1 and CDR2: GTSNPN, SVGIG (reference sequence). The CDR3 reads CAWSRTSGHTDTQYF. The CDR3 DNA reads as TGTGCCTGGAGTCGGACTAGCGGCCACACAGATACGCAGTATTTT.

The chain recombines TRBV5-4 with TRBJ2-5, with unresolved D. Between the trimmed V and J ends, which lost 2 bases and 4 bases, there was a span of 3 bases. The germline V gene has CDR1 SGHNT and CDR2 YYREEE (reference sequence). CDR3 length equals 11 residues. CDR3 sequence: CASSFGETQYF. In DNA form, the CDR3 reads TGTGCCAGCAGCTTCGGAGAGACCCAGTACTTC.

The chain combines TRBV9 with TRBJ1-3, with D maybe TRBD1 (6 bases). The CDR3 runs 15 residues. CDR1 and CDR2 from the germline V gene are SGDLS and YYNGEE. Trimming removed 0 bases at V and 4 bases at J, with 11 bases between. The CDR3 sequence is CASSVELQGGNTIYF. In DNA form, the CDR3 reads TGTGCCAGCAGCGTAGAACTACAGGGCGGAAACACCATATATTTT.

This clone was detected only once. V gene TRBV7-3 combines with J gene TRBJ2-2, with D maybe TRBD1 (6 bases). Germline V lookup: CDR1 SGHTA, CDR2 FQGTGA. CDR3 length: 14 amino acids. V was cut by 4 bases and J by 5 bases, with 11 bases left in between. The CDR3 region is CASSSDRETGELFF. The CDR3 DNA reads as TGTGCCAGCAGCTCGGACAGAGAAACCGGGGAGCTGTTTTTT. The complete variable domain, with remaining parts taken from reference TRBV7-3 and TRBJ2-2, reads GAGVSQTPSNKVTEKGKYVELRCDPISGHTALYWYRQSLGQGPEFLIYFQGTGAADDSGLPNDRFFAVRPEGSVSTLKIQRTERGDSAVYLCASSSDRETGELFFGEGSRLTVL.

The chain carries TRBV10-3 and TRBJ1-1; D call uncertain. This CDR3 is built from 11 residues. The V and J ends lost 10 bases and 3 bases respectively, with 9 bases between them. Germline-derived CDR1 and CDR2 are ENHRY and SYGVKD. In nucleotides, the CDR3 is TGTGCCACCCGGTTGGACACTGAAGCTTTCTTT. This gives the protein CATRLDTEAFF.

The J gene is TRBJ2-7, the V gene TRBV21-1; the table's TRBD1 call for D was not verified on the DNA. TRBV21-1 is assigned pseudogene status. This CDR3 is 17 amino acids long. The CDR3 DNA follows: TGTGCCAGTCCTAGGGACAGGGGGCGCCGGCTGGCCTACGAGCAGTACTTC. Its translation: CASPRDRGRRLAYEQYF.

This chain links TRBV6-1 with TRBJ1-3; unclear D gene. In germline, CDR1 is MNHNS, CDR2 SASEGT. V shed 2 bases and J shed 5 bases, with 7 bases lying between them. This CDR3 comprises 13 residues. Here the CDR3 reads CASSESQRNTIYF. The CDR3 nucleotides read TGTGCCAGCAGTGAATCACAGAGAAACACCATATATTTT.

The V and J genes are TRBV6-5 and TRBJ1-5; tentative D call: TRBD1 (6 bases). The CDR3 sequence is 15 residues long. Trimming removed 2 bases at V and 3 bases at J, with 11 bases between. From germline, CDR1 is MNHEY and CDR2 SVGAGI. CDR3 DNA: TGTGCCAGCAGTTACAGCAGGGGAAACAATCAGCCCCAGCATTTT. Residues: CASSYSRGNNQPQHF.

This chain links TRBV10-3 with TRBJ2-1, with 10 nucleotides matching TRBD1. Germline loops: CDR1 ENHRY, CDR2 SYGVKD. V lost 3 bases and J lost 8; bases outside the gene matches: 10. The CDR3 length is 16 residues. The CDR3 sequence is CAISDPGTGVIDEQFF. The CDR3 region has the DNA TGTGCCATCAGTGATCCCGGGACAGGGGTTATAGATGAGCAGTTCTTC.

The rearrangement uses TRBV3-1 (or the pseudogene TRBV3-2) and TRBJ2-4, with TRBD1 identical over 7 bases. The germline CDR1 and CDR2 sequences are LGHDT and YNNKEL (reference sequence). This CDR3 region has 13 residues. Unmatched junction bases numbered 9, after V lost 1 base and J lost 15 bases. DNA for the CDR3: TGTGCCAGCAGCCAAGGGGAGACAGGGTTCACGTACTTC. The encoded protein is CASSQGETGFTYF.

This chain joins TRBV5-4 and TRBJ1-2; 7 bases match TRBD1. Germline CDR1 is SGHNT and CDR2 is YYREEE (reference sequence). The CDR3 totals 16 residues. V was clipped by 1 base and J by 8 bases; unmatched bases: 14. The CDR3 reads CASSLSVGGSGPGYTF. In DNA, the CDR3 is TGTGCCAGCAGCTTGTCGGTAGGGGGCTCAGGTCCCGGCTACACCTTC. The complete variable domain, with remaining parts taken from reference TRBV5-4 and TRBJ1-2, reads ETGVTQSPTHLIKTRGQQVTLRCSSQSGHNTVSWYQQALGQGPQFIFQYYREEENGRGNFPPRFSGLQFPNYSSELNVNALELDDSALYLCASSLSVGGSGPGYTFGSGTRLTVV.

V is TRBV5-1 and J is TRBJ1-2; D is possibly TRBD1 (6 bases). This CDR3 has 16 residues. V shed 2 bases and J shed 3 bases, with 17 bases lying between them. Germline CDR1 is SGHRS and CDR2 is YFSETQ. CDR3 DNA: TGCGCCAGCAGCTTTGGATGGGACACCGAAGACTATGGCTACACCTTC. It encodes CASSFGWDTEDYGYTF.

V usage is TRBV7-9 and J usage is TRBJ2-1, with TRBD1 matching 7 bases. Germline loops: CDR1 SEHNR, CDR2 FQNEAQ (reference sequence). The CDR3 contains 14 residues. The J segment lost 7 bases and the V segment lost 1 base, leaving 4 bases of the junction unmatched. The CDR3 here is CASSLGTGVNEQFF. CDR3 coding DNA: TGTGCCAGCAGCTTAGGTACAGGGGTGAATGAGCAGTTCTTC. Full variable domain (remainder filled in from reference TRBV7-9 and TRBJ2-1): DTGVSQNPRHKITKRGQNVTFRCDPISEHNRLYWYRQTLGQGPEFLTYFQNEAQLEKSRLLSDRFSAERPKGSFSTLEIQRTEQGDSAMYLCASSLGTGVNEQFFGPGTRLTVL.

This clone came up a few times. This chain joins TRBV7-9 and TRBJ1-2; TRBD1 matches at 9 bases. Looked up from germline, CDR1 is SEHNR and CDR2 is FQNEAQ (reference sequence). The CDR3 spans 14 residues. V was clipped by 5 bases and J by 5 bases; unmatched bases: 6. The CDR3 region is CASSPGQGQYGYTF. The CDR3 region has the DNA TGTGCCAGCAGCCCAGGACAGGGGCAGTATGGCTACACCTTC.

The chain employs TRBV27 and TRBJ1-3; D call uncertain. The CDR3 is 21 residues long. The ends were cut back, 5 bases at V and 0 bases at J, with 29 bases in the middle. Germline V gene lookup returns CDR1 MNHEY and CDR2 SMNVEV (reference sequence). CDR3 protein: CASSQSRPGPPGRSSGNTIYF. The CDR3 DNA is TGTGCCAGCAGTCAGAGCCGACCGGGTCCACCTGGAAGAAGCTCTGGAAACACCATATATTTT.

The J gene is TRBJ1-1, the V gene TRBV14, with D tentatively TRBD1 (5 bases). The germline V gene encodes CDR1 SGHDN and CDR2 FVKESK. This CDR3 is built from 12 residues. V lost 8 bases and J lost 1, with 8 bases in between. CDR3 residues: CASGAPNTEAFF. The CDR3 region has the DNA TGTGCCAGCGGGGCACCGAACACTGAAGCTTTCTTT.

Worth noting for this clone: Other DNA sequences within the sample encode an identical CDR3. The V and J genes are TRBV5-5 and TRBJ1-5; 7 bases match TRBD1. The trim removed 0 bases at V and 6 bases at J, leaving 3 bases unmatched. The CDR3 spans 14 residues. CDR1 is SGHKS, CDR2 YYEKEE, per germline (reference sequence). The CDR3 sequence is CASSLEGGGQPQHF. CDR3 bases: TGTGCCAGCAGCTTGGAAGGGGGCGGTCAGCCCCAGCATTTT.

This chain uses TRBV7-9 with TRBJ2-1, with 11 bases that match TRBD2. V dropped 4 bases and J dropped 3; count of bases not matched to a gene: 2. The V gene's germline CDR1 is SEHNR and CDR2 FQNEAQ (reference sequence). This CDR3 has 15 residues. The CDR3 region is CASSSGTSGYNEQFF. The CDR3 DNA sequence: TGTGCCAGCAGCTCCGGGACTAGCGGCTACAATGAGCAGTTCTTC.

This clone has only a few counts. The gene calls are TRBV12-3 or TRBV12-4 and TRBJ1-1; D call uncertain. V lost 6 bases, J lost 1 base, and 3 bases lay in between. This CDR3 region has 11 residues. The DNA for the CDR3 is TGTGCCAGCAGCGGGAACACTGAAGCTTTCTTT. Protein: CASSGNTEAFF.